Each of the 5 T cell receptor beta chains below was sequenced from the same sample in a study of T cell responses to AZD1222 COVID-19 vaccine (dated by TCRdb to 2020 to 2023). What the time point label conveys for this sample: about 28 days (+/-7) after the second vaccine dose. The library was prepared using the immunoSEQ multiplex PCR assay. Entries here come from immuneACCESS through TCRdb and include only in-frame sequences with V and J called. Some clones fail to appear in such tables; in the studies checked, an unresolved V gene covers under half of the shortfall, and the cause of the remainder is unknown. This sample gives about 54,000 clones in total; 70% to 90% of them show up just once. The top ten constitute approximately 15% of the sample. The sample was peripheral blood, taken 28 days after the second AZD1222 dose. These receptors were collected from an adult who received the AZD1222 COVID-19 vaccine.

This clone was seen only a few times. The chain links TRBV21-1 to TRBJ1-1. TRBV21-1 is marked as a pseudogene. The length of the CDR3 is 16 residues. The CDR3 loop reads CASSPKAGGKGTEAFF. The CDR3 DNA reads as TGTGCCAGCAGCCCCAAAGCGGGGGGAAAGGGCACTGAAGCTTTCTTT.

The chain carries TRBV6-5 and TRBJ1-2; D is undetermined. Germline CDR1 MNHEY, CDR2 SVGAGI. V lost 5 bases to trimming and J lost 4 bases, with 17 bases between them. The CDR3 runs to 15 residues. CDR3 residues: CASSPQDRVPYGYTF. The CDR3 region has the DNA TGTGCCAGCAGTCCCCAGGACCGCGTACCCTATGGCTACACCTTC.

J is TRBJ1-1 and V is TRBV20-1; weak D call: TRBD1 (6 bases). Trimming left V 3 bases short and J 5 bases short, with 13 bases between. This CDR3 is 13 amino acids long. The germline gives CDR1 DFQATT, CDR2 SNEGSKA (reference sequence). The CDR3 is CSASQTGYTEAFF. The DNA of the CDR3 is TGCAGTGCTAGTCAAACAGGGTATACTGAAGCTTTCTTT.

This clone was picked up a small number of times. J is TRBJ1-5 and V is TRBV2, with no clear D. Germline V gene data show CDR1 as SNHLY and CDR2 as FYNNEI. V lost 9 bases and J lost 2, with 11 bases in between. This CDR3 is 13 amino acids long. DNA for the CDR3: TGTGCCAGTTCCAACAGTGGCAATCAGCCCCAGCATTTT. This translates into CASSNSGNQPQHF.

The genes are TRBV7-2 and TRBJ2-2, with 9 bases that match TRBD2. The CDR3 is made up of 16 amino acids. Trimming took 1 base from V and 5 from J; bases not matched to a gene: 5. Germline V gene data show CDR1 as SGHTA and CDR2 as FQGNSA. CDR3 region: CASSLVAGGRTGELFF. CDR3 DNA sequence: TGTGCCAGCAGCTTAGTTGCGGGAGGGAGGACCGGGGAGCTGTTTTTT.